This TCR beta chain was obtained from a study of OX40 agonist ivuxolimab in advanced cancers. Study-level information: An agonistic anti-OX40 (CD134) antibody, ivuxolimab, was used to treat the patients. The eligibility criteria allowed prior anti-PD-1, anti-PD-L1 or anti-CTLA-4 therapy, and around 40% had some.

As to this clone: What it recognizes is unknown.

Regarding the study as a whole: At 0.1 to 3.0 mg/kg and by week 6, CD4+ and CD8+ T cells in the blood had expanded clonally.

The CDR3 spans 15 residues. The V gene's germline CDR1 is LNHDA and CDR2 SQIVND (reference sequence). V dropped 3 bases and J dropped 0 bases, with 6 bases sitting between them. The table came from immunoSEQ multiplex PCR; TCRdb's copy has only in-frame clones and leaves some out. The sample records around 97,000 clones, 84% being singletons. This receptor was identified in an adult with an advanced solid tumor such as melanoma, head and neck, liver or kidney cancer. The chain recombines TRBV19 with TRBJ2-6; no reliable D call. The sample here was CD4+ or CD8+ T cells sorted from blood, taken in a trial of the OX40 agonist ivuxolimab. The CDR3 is CASSIAPSGANVLTF. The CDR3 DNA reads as TGTGCCAGTAGTATCGCGCCCTCTGGGGCCAACGTCCTGACTTTC. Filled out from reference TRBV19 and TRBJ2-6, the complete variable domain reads DGGITQSPKYLFRKEGQNVTLSCEQNLNHDAMYWYRQDPGQGLRLIYYSQIVNDFQKGDIAEGYSVSREKKESFPLTVTSAQKNPTAFYLCASSIAPSGANVLTFGAGSRLTVL.